The 25 T cell receptor beta chains below were found in one sample sequenced in a study of OX40 agonist ivuxolimab in advanced cancers. Clones were sequenced by immunoSEQ multiplex PCR, and TCRdb holds only the in-frame ones, with some missing. The sample has 95,000 to 150,000 clones; just over 90% are singletons. Sequences were derived from CD4+ or CD8+ T cells sorted from blood, sampled in a trial of the OX40 agonist ivuxolimab. These receptors were obtained from an adult with an advanced solid tumor such as melanoma, head and neck, liver or kidney cancer.

The chain joins TRBV5-1 to TRBJ2-5, with D possibly being TRBD2 (7 bases). From germline, CDR1 is SGHRS and CDR2 YFSETQ. Trimming left V 6 bases short and J 5 bases short, with 23 bases between. The CDR3 has 16 amino acids. In nucleotides, the CDR3 is TGCGCCAGCAAAAGGGGGGGAGGCGCCGATGGGGAGACCCAGTACTTC. Its translation is CASKRGGGADGETQYF.

As DNA, the CDR3 is TGTGCCAGCAGCGTAGTTGCGGGACTGAACACCGGGGAGCTGTTTTTT. Amino acids: CASSVVAGLNTGELFF. The chain uses TRBV9 and TRBJ2-2; TRBD2 is a possible D gene (6 bases). This CDR3 contains 16 residues. Germline loops: CDR1 SGDLS, CDR2 YYNGEE. V lost 0 bases and J 1 base, leaving 10 bases between the germline ends. Drawing the rest from reference TRBV9 and TRBJ2-2, the complete variable domain is DSGVTQTPKHLITATGQRVTLRCSPRSGDLSVYWYQQSLDQGLQFLIQYYNGEERAKGNILERFSAQQFPDLHSELNLSSLELGDSALYFCASSVVAGLNTGELFFGEGSRLTVL.

For this clone: Other DNA sequences in this sample translate to the same CDR3. The chain combines TRBV6-6 with TRBJ1-4, with D possibly TRBD1 on 6 matching bases. Trimming took 5 bases from V and 4 from J, leaving 14 bases between them. The CDR3 totals 15 residues. CDR1 is MNHNY, CDR2 SVGAGI, per germline (reference sequence). The CDR3 DNA follows: TGTGCCAGCAGTCCACAGGGCTCCGTTAATGAAAAACTGTTTTTT. Its translation is CASSPQGSVNEKLFF.

This clone was observed a single time. V and J are TRBV2 and TRBJ1-4; 9 bases are shared with TRBD1. The CDR3 spans 17 residues. Germline loops: CDR1 SNHLY, CDR2 FYNNEI. J was trimmed by 4 bases and V by 5 bases; bases with no gene match: 11. The CDR3 DNA sequence: TGTGCCAGCAGTTCACTGGGACAGGGATCGGTTAATGAAAAACTGTTTTTT. Translation gives CASSSLGQGSVNEKLFF.

This rearrangement joins TRBV4-2 to TRBJ1-3; D not certain. Germline CDR1 and CDR2: LGHNA and YNFKEQ. Trimming stripped 5 bases from V and 4 bases from J, with 12 bases between. This CDR3 has 14 residues. The CDR3 DNA follows: TGTGCCAGCAGCTATCCCTCAGCGGGAAACACCATATATTTT. This codes for CASSYPSAGNTIYF.

The chain carries TRBV5-5 and TRBJ2-2; D not certain. The CDR3 sequence is 14 residues long. V dropped 4 bases and J dropped 4 bases, with 11 bases sitting between them. CDR1 and CDR2 (germline): SGHKS, YYEKEE (reference sequence). This chain's CDR3 is CASSPQTLTGELFF. The CDR3 DNA reads TGTGCCAGCAGCCCTCAGACACTCACCGGGGAGCTGTTTTTT.

J is TRBJ1-4 and V is TRBV6-5; tentative D call: TRBD1 (5 bases). CDR1 and CDR2 (germline): MNHEY, SVGAGI. The CDR3 extends over 15 amino acids. The ends were cut back, 2 bases at V and 5 bases at J, with 12 bases in the middle. As DNA, the CDR3 is TGTGCCAGCAGTTACGCGAGGACAAACAATGAAAAACTGTTTTTT. Translated: CASSYARTNNEKLFF.

This rearrangement joins TRBV7-6 to TRBJ1-3; no firm D call. This CDR3 region has 17 residues. V was shortened by 2 bases and J by 2 bases, with 16 bases between the two germline ends. Per germline, CDR1 SGHVS and CDR2 FNYEAQ. CDR3: CASSLNLGSSPGNTIYF. Here the CDR3 DNA reads TGTGCCAGCAGCTTAAATCTCGGATCTAGCCCTGGAAACACCATATATTTT.

V usage is TRBV5-1 and J usage is TRBJ1-5, with D perhaps matching TRBD1 (5 bases). CDR3 length equals 15 residues. Germline loops: CDR1 SGHRS, CDR2 YFSETQ. The germline V and J ends were trimmed by 1 base and 1 base, with 9 bases remaining between them. This chain's CDR3 is CASSLTGLSNQPQHF. CDR3 coding DNA: TGCGCCAGCAGCTTGACAGGTCTAAGCAATCAGCCCCAGCATTTT.

The rearrangement links TRBV5-1 to TRBJ2-1; a weak D match, TRBD1 (6 bases). Germline CDR1 SGHRS, CDR2 YFSETQ. Trimming stripped 3 bases from V and 6 bases from J, with 10 bases between. This CDR3 comprises 13 residues. The CDR3 region is CASSWGLANEQFF. CDR3 sequence (DNA): TGCGCCAGCAGCTGGGGGCTAGCCAATGAGCAGTTCTTC.

The rearrangement links TRBV9 to TRBJ2-3; TRBD2 matches 9 bases. The CDR3 has 16 residues. Germline CDR1 SGDLS, CDR2 YYNGEE. Unmatched junction bases numbered 8, after V lost 4 bases and J lost 2 bases. This chain's CDR3 is CASSTTSGHTTDTQYF. CDR3 in DNA: TGTGCCAGCAGCACAACTAGCGGGCACACCACAGATACGCAGTATTTT.

V gene TRBV6-5 combines with J gene TRBJ2-2; 8 bases line up with TRBD2. Germline V gene sequence: CDR1 MNHEY, CDR2 SVGAGI. This CDR3 contains 16 residues. V shed 4 bases, J shed 6 bases, and the junction held 10 bases outside the gene matches. In nucleotides, the CDR3 is TGTGCCAGCAGTTCTGTTGTGGCGGGAGGTGCCGGGGAGCTGTTTTTT. Translating it yields CASSSVVAGGAGELFF.

This chain connects TRBV4-2 to TRBJ2-3; no clear D. V gave up 0 bases and J gave up 4 bases, with 8 bases separating them. Per germline, CDR1 LGHNA and CDR2 YNFKEQ. CDR3 length: 14 residues. The chain's CDR3 is CASSQDSSADTQYF. The CDR3 DNA is TGTGCCAGCAGCCAAGATTCATCGGCAGATACGCAGTATTTT.

This sequence joins TRBV7-9 and TRBJ2-4; D call uncertain. The CDR3 is made up of 18 amino acids. CDR1 and CDR2 (germline): SEHNR, FQNEAQ (reference sequence). Trimming shortened V by 4 bases and J by 0 bases, and 19 bases separated the two germline ends. The CDR3 sequence: CASSSHQEETLAKNIQYF. The CDR3 DNA sequence: TGTGCCAGCAGCTCCCACCAAGAGGAAACCTTAGCCAAAAACATTCAGTACTTC.

The CDR3 region is CASSLRGQGFGRDTEAFF. The CDR3 DNA is TGTGCCAGCAGCTTAAGGGGACAGGGGTTCGGACGGGACACTGAAGCTTTCTTT. V usage is TRBV7-3 and J usage is TRBJ1-1; 10 bases agree with TRBD1. Unmatched junction bases numbered 11, after V lost 1 base and J lost 3 bases. From germline, CDR1 is SGHTA and CDR2 FQGTGA. The CDR3 has 18 residues.

This clone was detected only once. The chain is built from TRBV9 and TRBJ2-7; 7 positions agree with TRBD2. Per the germline V gene, CDR1 is SGDLS and CDR2 is YYNGEE. The CDR3 runs 16 residues. V shed 0 bases and J 5 bases; nucleotides not matched to a gene: 11. The CDR3 sequence: CASSVDQAGVGHEQYF. Here the CDR3 DNA reads TGTGCCAGCAGCGTAGATCAGGCGGGAGTTGGCCACGAGCAGTACTTC.

The J gene is TRBJ1-3, the V gene TRBV6-5; D is unresolved. V lost 0 bases and J 2 bases, leaving 5 bases between the germline ends. Germline V lookup: CDR1 MNHEY, CDR2 SVGAGI. CDR3 length equals 14 residues. The CDR3 DNA reads TGTGCCAGCAGTTACTCAAGAACTGGAAACACCATATATTTT. Amino acid sequence: CASSYSRTGNTIYF.

The genes are TRBV5-1 and TRBJ2-1; 11 bases match TRBD2. This CDR3 comprises 15 residues. From germline, CDR1 is SGHRS and CDR2 YFSETQ. The junction had 10 bases not matched to a gene; V was cut back by 4 bases and J by 10 bases. The CDR3 bases are TGCGCCAGCAGCCCCGATTTAGCGGGAGGGGACGAGCAGTTCTTC. This codes for CASSPDLAGGDEQFF.

This clone was picked up one time. The gene calls are TRBV6-1 and TRBJ2-3; D not certain. With 8 bases removed from V and 6 bases from J, the gap between germline ends came to 15 bases. The germline V gene has CDR1 MNHNS and CDR2 SASEGT. CDR3 length: 13 residues. DNA of the CDR3: TGTGCCAGCCTATCAAGGGTTGGGGATACGCAGTATTTT. Encoded protein: CASLSRVGDTQYF.

The chain combines TRBV7-2 with TRBJ1-1; no reliable D call. Germline V gene sequence: CDR1 SGHTA, CDR2 FQGNSA. V lost 0 bases and J lost 2, with 7 bases in between. This CDR3 comprises 14 residues. Here the CDR3 reads CASSLAGFNTEAFF. The DNA of the CDR3 is TGTGCCAGCAGCTTAGCAGGGTTCAACACTGAAGCTTTCTTT.

The CDR3, as DNA: TGTGCCAGCAGTCCCCATGGCGGGGCGGGTGGCTACACCTTC. Residues: CASSPHGGAGGYTF. The chain joins TRBV27 to TRBJ1-2, with D perhaps TRBD1 (5 bases). Trimming stripped 5 bases from V and 7 bases from J, with 17 bases between. Germline CDR1 reads MNHEY; CDR2 reads SMNVEV (reference sequence). The CDR3 spans 14 residues.

The chain uses TRBV25-1 and TRBJ2-3, with 7 bases aligning to TRBD1. The CDR3 is made up of 15 amino acids. Looked up from germline, CDR1 is MGHDK and CDR2 is SYGVNS. V dropped 1 base and J dropped 4; count of bases not matched to a gene: 5. The CDR3 loop is CASSEFRGRADTQYF. In DNA form, the CDR3 reads TGTGCCAGCAGTGAATTTAGGGGGCGGGCAGATACGCAGTATTTT.

The V and J genes are TRBV5-1 and TRBJ1-2, with 8 bases that match TRBD1. The trim removed 4 bases at V and 6 bases at J, leaving 11 bases unmatched. The germline CDR1 and CDR2 sequences are SGHRS and YFSETQ. This CDR3 is built from 15 residues. The CDR3, as DNA: TGCGCCAGCAGCCCGACGACAGGGGCACTGGATGGCTACACCTTC. It translates to CASSPTTGALDGYTF.

The chain carries TRBV10-3 and TRBJ2-7; 7 bases map to TRBD1. The CDR3 spans 12 residues. From germline, CDR1 is ENHRY and CDR2 SYGVKD. V was clipped by 5 bases and J by 9 bases; unmatched bases: 7. CDR3 sequence (DNA): TGTGCCATCAGTTCGACAGGGTCTGCGCAGTACTTC. It encodes CAISSTGSAQYF.

The chain uses TRBV5-4 and TRBJ1-6; 7 nucleotides line up with TRBD1. The V segment lost 3 bases and the J segment 1 base; nucleotides outside the gene matches: 13. Germline lookup yields CDR1 SGHNT and CDR2 YYREEE (reference sequence). The CDR3 sequence is 19 residues long. CDR3 coding DNA: TGTGCCAGCAGCTCAACCTCAGGGGGGCGGCGTTCCTATAATTCACCCCTCCACTTT. Residues: CASSSTSGGRRSYNSPLHF.